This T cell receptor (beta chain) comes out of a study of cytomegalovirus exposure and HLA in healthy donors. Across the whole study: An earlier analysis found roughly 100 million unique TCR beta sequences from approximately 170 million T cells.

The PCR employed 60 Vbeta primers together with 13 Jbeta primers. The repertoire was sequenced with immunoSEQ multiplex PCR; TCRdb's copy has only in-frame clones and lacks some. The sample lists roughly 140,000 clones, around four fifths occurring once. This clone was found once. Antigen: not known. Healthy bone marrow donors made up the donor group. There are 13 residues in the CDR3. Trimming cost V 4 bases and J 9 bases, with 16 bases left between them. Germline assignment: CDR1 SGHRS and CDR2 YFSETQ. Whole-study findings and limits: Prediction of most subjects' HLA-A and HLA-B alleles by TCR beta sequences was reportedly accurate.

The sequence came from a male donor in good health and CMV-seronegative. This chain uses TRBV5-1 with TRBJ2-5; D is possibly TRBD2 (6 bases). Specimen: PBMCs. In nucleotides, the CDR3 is TGCGCCAGCAGCCCCAAGGACGGCGGGGCCCAGTACTTC. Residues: CASSPKDGGAQYF.